The 4 T cell receptor beta chains presented below share a single source sample, sequenced in a study of T cell repertoires in cytomegalovirus infection. Antigens of these TCRs are unknown. TCRdb reprocessed the reads with MiXCR, giving one entry per CDR3 protein. The table includes about 130,000 distinct CDR3 sequences, more than 20% detected once. Sequenced: PBMCs, sequenced either directly or after in vitro stimulation (not recorded which). These receptors were collected from a human donor in good health (CMV status not recorded). Some clones in this sample may be carry-over from other donors' samples.

This clonotype occurred once. The V gene is TRBV20-1, the J gene TRBJ2-3; no reliable D call. V was pared by 3 bases and J by 0 bases, with 10 bases between. There are 14 residues in the CDR3. CDR1 and CDR2 from the germline V gene are DFQATT and SNEGSKA (reference sequence). CDR3 sequence: CSASKAESTDTQYF. The CDR3, as DNA: TGCAGTGCTAGTAAGGCGGAAAGCACAGATACGCAGTATTTT.

This clonotype occurred many times. The chain has TRBV12-3 or TRBV12-4 and TRBJ2-1, with D perhaps matching TRBD2 (5 bases). Trimming left V 10 bases short and J 1 base short, with 14 bases between. This CDR3 is built from 14 residues. The chain's CDR3 is CATRLSESYNEQFF. In DNA form, the CDR3 reads TGTGCCACCAGGCTTAGCGAATCCTACAATGAGCAGTTCTTC.

This clonotype has only one observation. The chain recombines TRBV7-9 with TRBJ2-5, with D uncertain. From germline, CDR1 is SEHNR and CDR2 FQNEAQ (reference sequence). V lost 5 bases and J 5 bases, leaving 9 bases between the germline ends. The CDR3 is 12 amino acids. The chain's CDR3 is CASSPSPETQYF. As DNA, the CDR3 is TGTGCCAGCAGCCCATCACCGGAGACCCAGTACTTC.

This clonotype was counted between two and nine times. This chain uses TRBV28 with TRBJ2-7, with TRBD1 matching over 9 bases. CDR3 size: 15 residues. The J segment lost 5 bases and the V segment lost 0 bases, leaving 5 bases of the junction unmatched. CDR1 is MDHEN, CDR2 SYDVKM, per germline. The CDR3 bases are TGTGCCAGCAGTTTATGGGGGACAGGGTTTCACGAGCAGTACTTC. Translating it yields CASSLWGTGFHEQYF.